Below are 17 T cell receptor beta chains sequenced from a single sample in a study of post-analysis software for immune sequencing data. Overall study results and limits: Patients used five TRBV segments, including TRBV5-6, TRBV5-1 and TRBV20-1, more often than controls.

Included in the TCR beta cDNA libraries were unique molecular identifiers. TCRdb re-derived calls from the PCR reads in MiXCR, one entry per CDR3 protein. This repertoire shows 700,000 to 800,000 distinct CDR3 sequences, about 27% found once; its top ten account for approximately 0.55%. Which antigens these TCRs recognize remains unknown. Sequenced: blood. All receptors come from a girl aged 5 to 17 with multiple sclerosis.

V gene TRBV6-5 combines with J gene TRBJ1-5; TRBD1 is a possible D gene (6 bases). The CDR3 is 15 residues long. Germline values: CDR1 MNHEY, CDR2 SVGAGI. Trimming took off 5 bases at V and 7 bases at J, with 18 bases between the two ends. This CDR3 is CASSPGTTEGQPQHF. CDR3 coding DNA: TGTGCCAGCAGTCCCGGGACAACGGAGGGGCAGCCCCAGCATTTT.

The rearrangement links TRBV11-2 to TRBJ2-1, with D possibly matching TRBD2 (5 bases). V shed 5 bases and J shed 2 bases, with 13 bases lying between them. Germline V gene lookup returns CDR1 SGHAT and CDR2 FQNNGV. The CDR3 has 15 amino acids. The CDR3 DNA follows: TGTGCCAGCAGCCCCCGGGCGGGTACCTACAATGAGCAGTTCTTC. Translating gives CASSPRAGTYNEQFF.

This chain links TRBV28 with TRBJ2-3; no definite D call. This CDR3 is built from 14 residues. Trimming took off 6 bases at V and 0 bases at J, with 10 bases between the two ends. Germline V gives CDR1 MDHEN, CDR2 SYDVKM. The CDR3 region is CASRLTGSTDTQYF. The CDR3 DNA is TGTGCCAGCAGGTTAACCGGGAGCACAGATACGCAGTATTTT.

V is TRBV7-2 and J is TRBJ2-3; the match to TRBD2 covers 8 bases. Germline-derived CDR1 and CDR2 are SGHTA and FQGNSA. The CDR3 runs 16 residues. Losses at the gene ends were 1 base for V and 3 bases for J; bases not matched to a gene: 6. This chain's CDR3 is CASSLGVTGGTDTQYF. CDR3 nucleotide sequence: TGTGCCAGCAGCTTAGGGGTTACGGGAGGGACAGATACGCAGTATTTT.

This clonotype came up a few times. CDR3 bases: TGCGCCAGCAGCCAGCTAGCGGGAGGTAACTCCGAGCAGTACTTC. Translated, it gives CASSQLAGGNSEQYF. The chain links TRBV4-3 to TRBJ2-7, with 11 bases matching TRBD2. The CDR3 length is 15 residues. From germline, CDR1 is LGHNA and CDR2 YSLEER. V lost 3 bases, J lost 6 bases, and 7 bases stayed unmatched.

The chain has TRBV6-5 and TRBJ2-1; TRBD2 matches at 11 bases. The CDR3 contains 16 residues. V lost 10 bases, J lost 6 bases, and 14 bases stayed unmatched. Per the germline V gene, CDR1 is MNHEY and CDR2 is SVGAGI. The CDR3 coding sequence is TGTGCCACAATGGGGCTAGCGGGAGGTTTCGGCAATGAGCAGTTCTTC. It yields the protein CATMGLAGGFGNEQFF.

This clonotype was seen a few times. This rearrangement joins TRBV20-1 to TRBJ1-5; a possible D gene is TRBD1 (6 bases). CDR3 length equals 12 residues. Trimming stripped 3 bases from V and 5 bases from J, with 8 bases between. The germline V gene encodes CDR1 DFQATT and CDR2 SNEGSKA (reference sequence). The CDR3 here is CSARKGDQPQHF. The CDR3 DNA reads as TGCAGTGCTAGGAAGGGGGATCAGCCCCAGCATTTT.

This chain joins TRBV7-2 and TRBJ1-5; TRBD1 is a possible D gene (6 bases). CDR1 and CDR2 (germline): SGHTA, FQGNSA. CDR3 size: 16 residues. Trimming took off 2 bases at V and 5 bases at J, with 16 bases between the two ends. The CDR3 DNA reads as TGTGCCAGCAGCTTAAATGCGGGGGGCACGTATCAGCCCCAGCATTTT. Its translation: CASSLNAGGTYQPQHF.

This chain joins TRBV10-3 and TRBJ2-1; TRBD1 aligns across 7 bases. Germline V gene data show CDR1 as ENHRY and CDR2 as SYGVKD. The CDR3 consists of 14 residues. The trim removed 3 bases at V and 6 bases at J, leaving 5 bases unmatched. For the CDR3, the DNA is TGTGCCATCAGTGATGGGACAGCATCCAATGAGCAGTTCTTC. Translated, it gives CAISDGTASNEQFF.

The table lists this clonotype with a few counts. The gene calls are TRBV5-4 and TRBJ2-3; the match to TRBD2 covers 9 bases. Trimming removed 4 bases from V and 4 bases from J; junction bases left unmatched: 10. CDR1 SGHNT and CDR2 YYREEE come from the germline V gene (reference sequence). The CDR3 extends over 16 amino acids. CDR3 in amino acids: CASSLDSSGTSDTQYF. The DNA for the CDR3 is TGTGCCAGCAGCCTAGACTCTAGCGGGACTTCAGATACGCAGTATTTT.

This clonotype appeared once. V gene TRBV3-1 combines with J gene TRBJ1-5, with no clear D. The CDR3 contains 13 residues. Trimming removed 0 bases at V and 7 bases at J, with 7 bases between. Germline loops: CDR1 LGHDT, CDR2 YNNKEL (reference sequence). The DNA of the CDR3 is TGTGCCAGCAGCCAAGATATAGAACAGCCCCAGCATTTT. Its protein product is CASSQDIEQPQHF.

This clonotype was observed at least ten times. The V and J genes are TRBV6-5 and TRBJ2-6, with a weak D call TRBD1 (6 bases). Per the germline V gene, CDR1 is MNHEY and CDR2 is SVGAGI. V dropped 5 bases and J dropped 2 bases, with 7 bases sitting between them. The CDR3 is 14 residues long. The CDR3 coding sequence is TGTGCCAGCAGTGAGGGGGCTGGGGCCAACGTCCTGACTTTC. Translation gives CASSEGAGANVLTF.

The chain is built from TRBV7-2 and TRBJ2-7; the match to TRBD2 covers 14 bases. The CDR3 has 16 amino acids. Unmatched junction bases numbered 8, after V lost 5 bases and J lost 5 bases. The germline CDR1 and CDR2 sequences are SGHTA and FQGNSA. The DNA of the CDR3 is TGTGCCAGCAGCAACAGACTAGCGGGAGGGCCCCACGAGCAGTACTTC. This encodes CASSNRLAGGPHEQYF.

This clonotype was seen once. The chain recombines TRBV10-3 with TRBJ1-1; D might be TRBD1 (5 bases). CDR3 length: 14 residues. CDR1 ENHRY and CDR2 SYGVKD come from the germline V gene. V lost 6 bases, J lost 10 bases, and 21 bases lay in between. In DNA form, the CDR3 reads TGTGCCATCAGATCTCCGGGACCCGGAGCGGGAGCTTTCTTT. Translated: CAIRSPGPGAGAFF.

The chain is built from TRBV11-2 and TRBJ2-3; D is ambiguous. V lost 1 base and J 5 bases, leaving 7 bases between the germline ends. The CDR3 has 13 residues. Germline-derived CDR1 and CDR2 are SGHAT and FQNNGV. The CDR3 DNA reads TGTGCCAGCAGCTTAGCCCGACTAGATACGCAGTATTTT. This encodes CASSLARLDTQYF.

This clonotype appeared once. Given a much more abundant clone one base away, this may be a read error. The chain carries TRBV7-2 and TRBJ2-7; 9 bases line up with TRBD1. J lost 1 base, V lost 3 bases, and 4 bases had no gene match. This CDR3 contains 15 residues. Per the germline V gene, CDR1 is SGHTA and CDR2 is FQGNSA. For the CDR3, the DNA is TGTGCCAGCAGCTTCACCGGGACAGGGTCCTACGAGCAGTACTTC. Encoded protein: CASSFTGTGSYEQYF.

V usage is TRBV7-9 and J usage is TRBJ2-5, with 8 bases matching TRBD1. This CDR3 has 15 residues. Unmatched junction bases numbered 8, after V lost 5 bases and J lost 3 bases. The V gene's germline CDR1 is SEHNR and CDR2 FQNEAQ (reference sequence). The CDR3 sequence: CASSPRDRTKETQYF. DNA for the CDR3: TGTGCCAGCAGCCCCAGGGACAGGACGAAAGAGACCCAGTACTTC.